This T cell receptor beta chain emerged from a study of cytomegalovirus exposure and HLA in healthy donors. In the study overall: From 150 million to 200 million T cells, an earlier analysis saw roughly 110 million unique TCR beta sequences. Broader study findings: There were a few CMV-associated chains whose specificity for CMV antigens was confirmed in vitro.

PCR used 60 Vbeta primers and 13 Jbeta primers. Some clones are missing from TCRdb's copy, which holds only in-frame ones; the method was immunoSEQ multiplex PCR. The data contain more than 120,000 clones, over 80% of them singletons. V dropped 0 bases and J dropped 4; count of bases not matched to a gene: 5. Germline V gives CDR1 LGHNA, CDR2 YSLEER. This CDR3 comprises 15 residues. Details on this clone: Its specificity is unknown.

Despite likely unrecorded immune exposures, the donors were nominally healthy at the time of sampling. This TCR derives from a woman aged 25 to 39 in good health and CMV-seronegative. What was sequenced was PBMCs. The gene calls are TRBV4-3 and TRBJ1-2; 7 positions agree with TRBD1. The CDR3 coding sequence is TGCGCCAGCAGCCAAGACCTGGGACAGCCCTATGGCTACACCTTC. It codes for CASSQDLGQPYGYTF.